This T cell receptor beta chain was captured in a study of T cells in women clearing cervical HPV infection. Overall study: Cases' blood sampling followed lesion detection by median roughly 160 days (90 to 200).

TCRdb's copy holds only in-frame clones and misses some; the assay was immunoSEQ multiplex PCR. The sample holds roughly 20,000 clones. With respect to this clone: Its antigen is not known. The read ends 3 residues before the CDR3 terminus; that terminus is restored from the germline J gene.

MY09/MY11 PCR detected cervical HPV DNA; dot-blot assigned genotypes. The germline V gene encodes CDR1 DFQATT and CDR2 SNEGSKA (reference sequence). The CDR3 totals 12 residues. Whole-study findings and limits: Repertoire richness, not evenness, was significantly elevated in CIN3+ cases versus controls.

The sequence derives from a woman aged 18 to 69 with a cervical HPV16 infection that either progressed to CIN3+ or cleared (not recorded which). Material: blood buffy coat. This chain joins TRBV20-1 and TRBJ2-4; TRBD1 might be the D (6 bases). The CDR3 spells CSAEQGSETQYF. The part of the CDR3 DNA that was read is TGCAGTGCTGAACAGGGTAGTGAGACT.